This is a list of T cell receptor beta chains from one sample in a study of TIL therapy for anti-PD-1-resistant metastatic lung cancer. Data came from immunoSEQ multiplex PCR; TCRdb stores just in-frame clones and leaves some out. The profile covers about 36,000 clones, with less than 75% appearing a single time and about 5.7% taken by the ten largest. Sequenced material: blood, taken at baseline. The receptor source for this set is a person aged 25 to 79 with non-small cell lung cancer. Each CDR3 is given with its conserved first and last residue. The D gene is left open where the match is weak. For some rows the clone size is stated as once, few or many, or as a class when expanded; others skip it.

D: .
V: TRBV30
size: once
J: TRBJ1-1
CDR3: CAWSMGTNTEAFF
DNA: TGTGCCTGGAGTATGGGTACGAACACTGAAGCTTTCTTT

D: .
V: TRBV5-1
size: .
J: TRBJ2-2
CDR3: CASSLTPINTGELFF
DNA: TGCGCCAGCAGCTTGACACCCATTAACACCGGGGAGCTGTTTTTT

D: TRBD2
V: TRBV29-1
size: .
J: TRBJ2-3
CDR3: CSGGEGKNTDTQYF
DNA: TGCAGCGGGGGGGAGGGTAAAAACACAGATACGCAGTATTTT

D: TRBD1
V: TRBV15
size: .
J: TRBJ1-1
CDR3: CATSRVRGQGGSEAFF
DNA: TGTGCCACCAGCAGAGTTCGGGGACAGGGGGGATCTGAAGCTTTCTTT

D: .
V: TRBV5-4
size: .
J: TRBJ2-3
CDR3: CASSLESLSTDTQYF
DNA: TGTGCCAGCAGCTTGGAATCTCTAAGCACAGATACGCAGTATTTT

D: .
V: TRBV29-1
size: .
J: TRBJ1-2
CDR3: CSVDSGYGYTF
DNA: TGCAGCGTTGATTCTGGTTATGGCTACACCTTC

D: .
V: TRBV28
size: .
J: TRBJ1-1
CDR3: CASSTTTENTEAFF
DNA: TGTGCCAGCAGTACCACGACGGAGAACACTGAAGCTTTCTTT

D: .
V: TRBV19
size: .
J: TRBJ1-1
CDR3: CASSTIPGFEAFF
DNA: TGTGCCAGTAGTACAATCCCGGGATTCGAAGCTTTCTTT

D: TRBD2
V: TRBV28
size: .
J: TRBJ2-1
CDR3: CASSLIGGGYNEQFF
DNA: TGTGCCAGCAGTTTAATTGGCGGGGGTTACAATGAGCAGTTCTTC

D: .
V: TRBV14
size: .
J: TRBJ1-6
CDR3: CASSQSVGSPLHF
DNA: TGTGCCAGCAGCCAGAGCGTGGGATCACCCCTCCACTTT

D: .
V: TRBV7-9
size: .
J: TRBJ1-1
CDR3: CASSLEAGWTEAFF
DNA: TGTGCCAGCAGCTTAGAGGCGGGATGGACTGAAGCTTTCTTT

D: .
V: TRBV6-5
size: .
J: TRBJ2-2
CDR3: CASSLLHHSTGELFF
DNA: TGTGCCAGCAGCCTACTTCACCACAGCACCGGGGAGCTGTTTTTT

D: TRBD1
V: TRBV7-9
size: .
J: TRBJ1-6
CDR3: CASTRMGTGGNSPLHF
DNA: TGTGCCAGCACCCGAATGGGGACAGGGGGCAATTCACCCCTCCACTTT

D: .
V: TRBV6-5
size: .
J: TRBJ1-2
CDR3: CASSWEEGNYGYTF
DNA: TGTGCCAGCAGTTGGGAAGAGGGTAACTATGGCTACACCTTC

D: .
V: TRBV16
size: .
J: TRBJ2-7
CDR3: CASSQSRQVAYEQYF
DNA: TGTGCCAGCAGCCAATCTCGGCAGGTAGCCTACGAGCAGTACTTC

D: TRBD2
V: TRBV4-3
size: .
J: TRBJ2-3
CDR3: CASSQDKWTRGEIGTDTQYF
DNA: TGCGCCAGCAGCCAAGATAAGTGGACTAGGGGAGAAATAGGCACAGATACGCAGTATTTT

D: .
V: TRBV7-9
size: .
J: TRBJ1-6
CDR3: CASSFHDSLGPRSPLHF
DNA: TGTGCCAGCAGCTTCCACGACTCCTTGGGGCCTCGTTCACCCCTCCACTTT

D: TRBD1
V: TRBV6-5
size: .
J: TRBJ2-3
CDR3: CASTRGQVGDTQYF
DNA: TGTGCCAGCACCCGGGGACAGGTTGGAGATACGCAGTATTTT

D: .
V: TRBV5-1
size: .
J: TRBJ2-3
CDR3: CASSISGASTDTQYF
DNA: TGCGCCAGCAGCATTAGCGGAGCTAGCACAGATACGCAGTATTTT

D: TRBD1
V: TRBV5-4
size: few
J: TRBJ1-4
CDR3: CASSLTGTGKLFF
DNA: TGTGCCAGCAGCCTAACCGGGACAGGGAAACTGTTTTTT

D: TRBD1
V: TRBV9
size: .
J: TRBJ1-2
CDR3: CASSAGQETLYGYTF
DNA: TGTGCCAGCAGCGCGGGACAGGAAACCCTCTATGGCTACACCTTC

D: TRBD2
V: TRBV6-1
size: .
J: TRBJ2-1
CDR3: CASSEALRLAGEQFF
DNA: TGTGCCAGCAGTGAAGCGCTTCGACTAGCAGGCGAGCAGTTCTTC

D: TRBD1
V: TRBV7-2
size: .
J: TRBJ1-5
CDR3: CASSSDRGLGPQHF
DNA: TGTGCCAGCAGCTCGGACAGGGGGCTAGGGCCCCAGCATTTT

D: .
V: TRBV27
size: .
J: TRBJ1-5
CDR3: CASSLRGESNQPQHF
DNA: TGTGCCAGCAGTCTGAGGGGGGAGAGCAATCAGCCCCAGCATTTT

D: TRBD2
V: TRBV6-5
size: .
J: TRBJ2-2
CDR3: CASSLSGVRLFF
DNA: TGTGCCAGCAGCCTTAGCGGGGTACGGCTGTTTTTT

D: .
V: TRBV27
size: .
J: TRBJ1-6
CDR3: CASSPSAESPLHF
DNA: TGTGCCAGCAGTCCCTCCGCAGAGTCACCCCTCCACTTT

D: .
V: TRBV5-6
size: .
J: TRBJ2-2
CDR3: CASSARRGGMDTGELFF
DNA: TGTGCCAGCAGCGCCCGGCGTGGGGGCATGGACACCGGGGAGCTGTTTTTT

D: TRBD2
V: TRBV28
size: few
J: TRBJ2-5
CDR3: CASSPRLAGQETQYF
DNA: TGTGCCAGCAGTCCCCGACTAGCGGGGCAAGAGACCCAGTACTTC